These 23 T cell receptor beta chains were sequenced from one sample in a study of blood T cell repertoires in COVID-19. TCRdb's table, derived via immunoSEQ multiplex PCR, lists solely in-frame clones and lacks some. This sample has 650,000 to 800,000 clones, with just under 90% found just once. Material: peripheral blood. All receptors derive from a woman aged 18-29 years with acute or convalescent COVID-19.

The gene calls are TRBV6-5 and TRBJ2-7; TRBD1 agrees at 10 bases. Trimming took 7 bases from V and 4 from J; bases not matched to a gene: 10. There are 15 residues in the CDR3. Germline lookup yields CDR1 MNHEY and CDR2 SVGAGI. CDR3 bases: TGTGCCAGCAAGTTACGGGACAGGGGTAAATACGAGCAGTACTTC. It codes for CASKLRDRGKYEQYF.

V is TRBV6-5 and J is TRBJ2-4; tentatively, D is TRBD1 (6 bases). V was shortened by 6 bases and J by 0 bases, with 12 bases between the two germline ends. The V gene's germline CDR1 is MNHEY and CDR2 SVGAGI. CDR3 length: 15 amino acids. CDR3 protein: CASRKQGLAKNIQYF. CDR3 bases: TGTGCCAGCAGGAAACAGGGATTAGCCAAAAACATTCAGTACTTC.

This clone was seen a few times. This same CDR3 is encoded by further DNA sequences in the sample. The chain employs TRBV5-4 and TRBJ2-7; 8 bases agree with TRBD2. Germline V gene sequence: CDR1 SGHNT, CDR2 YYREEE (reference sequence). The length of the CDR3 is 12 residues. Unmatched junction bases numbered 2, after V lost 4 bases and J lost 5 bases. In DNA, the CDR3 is TGTGCCAGCAGCCCGGGGGGGGACGAGCAGTACTTC. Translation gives CASSPGGDEQYF.

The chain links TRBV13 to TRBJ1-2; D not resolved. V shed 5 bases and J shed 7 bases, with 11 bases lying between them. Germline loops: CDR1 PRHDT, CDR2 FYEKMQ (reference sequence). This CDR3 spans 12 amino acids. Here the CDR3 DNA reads TGTGCCAGCAGCCTTCGAGGGCTTGGCTACACCTTC. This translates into CASSLRGLGYTF.

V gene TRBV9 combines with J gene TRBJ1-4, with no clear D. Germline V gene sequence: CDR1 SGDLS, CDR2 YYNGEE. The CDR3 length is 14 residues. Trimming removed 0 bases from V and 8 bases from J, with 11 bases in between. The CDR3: CASSVGVGGEKLFF. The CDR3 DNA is TGTGCCAGCAGCGTAGGAGTAGGAGGGGAAAAACTGTTTTTT.

The CDR3 bases are TGCGCCAGCAGCCAGTCTCCCGGACTTAATCAGCCCCAGCATTTT. This codes for CASSQSPGLNQPQHF. The rearrangement uses TRBV4-1 and TRBJ1-5, with D unclear. V lost 3 bases, J lost 4 bases, and 13 bases lay in between. This CDR3 is 15 amino acids long. Germline V gene sequence: CDR1 MGHRA, CDR2 YSYEKL.

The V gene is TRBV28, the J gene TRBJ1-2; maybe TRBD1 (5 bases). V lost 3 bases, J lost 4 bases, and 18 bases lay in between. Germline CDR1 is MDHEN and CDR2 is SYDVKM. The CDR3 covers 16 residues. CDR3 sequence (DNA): TGTGCCAGCAGTTTGATAGGGGCTGCATCATCCTATGGCTACACCTTC. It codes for CASSLIGAASSYGYTF.

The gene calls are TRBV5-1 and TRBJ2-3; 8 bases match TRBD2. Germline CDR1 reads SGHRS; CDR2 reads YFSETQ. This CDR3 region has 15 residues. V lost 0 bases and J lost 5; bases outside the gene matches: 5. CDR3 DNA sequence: TGCGCCAGCAGCTTGGCTCCGGGGGGGAAAGATACGCAGTATTTT. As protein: CASSLAPGGKDTQYF.

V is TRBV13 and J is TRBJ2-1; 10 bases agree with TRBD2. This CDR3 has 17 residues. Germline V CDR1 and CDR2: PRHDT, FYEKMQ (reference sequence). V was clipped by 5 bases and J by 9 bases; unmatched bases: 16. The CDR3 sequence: CASSPQPAGGRVREQFF. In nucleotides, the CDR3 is TGTGCCAGCAGCCCACAACCAGCGGGGGGGCGTGTTCGTGAGCAGTTCTTC.

CDR3 nucleotides: TGTGCCAGCAGTTACCAAGGGGTGAACACCATATATTTT. Translated: CASSYQGVNTIYF. The rearrangement uses TRBV6-2 or TRBV6-3 and TRBJ1-3, with D maybe TRBD1 (5 bases). Trimming pared 2 bases from V and 7 bases from J, leaving 9 bases between. Germline-derived CDR1 and CDR2 are MNHEY and SVGEGT. This CDR3 has 13 amino acids.

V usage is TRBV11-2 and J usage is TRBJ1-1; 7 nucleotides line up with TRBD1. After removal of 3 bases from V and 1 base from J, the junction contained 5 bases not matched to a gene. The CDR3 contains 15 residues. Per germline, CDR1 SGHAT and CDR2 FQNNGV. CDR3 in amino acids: CASSFGQATNTEAFF. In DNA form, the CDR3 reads TGTGCCAGCAGCTTCGGACAGGCGACGAACACTGAAGCTTTCTTT.

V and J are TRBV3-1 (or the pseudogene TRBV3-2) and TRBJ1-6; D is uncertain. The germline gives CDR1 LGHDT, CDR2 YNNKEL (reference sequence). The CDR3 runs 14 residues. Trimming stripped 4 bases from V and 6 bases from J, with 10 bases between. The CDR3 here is CASSLPAGNSPLHF. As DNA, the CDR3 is TGTGCCAGCAGCCTCCCGGCAGGTAATTCACCCCTCCACTTT.

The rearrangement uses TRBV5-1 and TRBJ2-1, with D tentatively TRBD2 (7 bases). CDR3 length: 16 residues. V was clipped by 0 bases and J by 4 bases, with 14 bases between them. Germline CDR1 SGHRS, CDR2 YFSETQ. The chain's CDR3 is CASSLVAGAPYNEQFF. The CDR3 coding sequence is TGCGCCAGCAGCTTGGTTGCGGGGGCCCCGTACAATGAGCAGTTCTTC.

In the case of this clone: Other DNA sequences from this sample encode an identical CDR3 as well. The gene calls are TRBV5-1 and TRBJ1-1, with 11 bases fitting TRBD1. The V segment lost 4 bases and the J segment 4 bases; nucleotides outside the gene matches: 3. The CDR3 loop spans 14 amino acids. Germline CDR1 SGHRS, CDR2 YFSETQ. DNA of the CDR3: TGCGCCAGCAGCCTTGGGACAGGGGGCACTGAAGCTTTCTTT. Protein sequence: CASSLGTGGTEAFF.

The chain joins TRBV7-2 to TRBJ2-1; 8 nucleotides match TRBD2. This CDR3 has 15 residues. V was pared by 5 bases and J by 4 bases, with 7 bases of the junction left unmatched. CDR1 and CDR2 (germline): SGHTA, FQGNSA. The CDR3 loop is CASSPQAGEYNEQFF. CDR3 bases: TGTGCCAGCAGCCCCCAAGCGGGAGAATACAATGAGCAGTTCTTC.

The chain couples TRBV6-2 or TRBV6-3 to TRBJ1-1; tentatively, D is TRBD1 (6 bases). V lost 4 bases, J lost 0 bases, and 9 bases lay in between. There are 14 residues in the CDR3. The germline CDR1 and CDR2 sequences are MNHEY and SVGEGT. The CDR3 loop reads CASSSGHLNTEAFF. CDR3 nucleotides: TGTGCCAGCAGTTCGGGACACCTGAACACTGAAGCTTTCTTT.

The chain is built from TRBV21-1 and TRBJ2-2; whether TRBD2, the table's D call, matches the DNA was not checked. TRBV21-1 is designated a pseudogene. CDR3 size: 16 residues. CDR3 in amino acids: CASSKRAGRNTGELFF. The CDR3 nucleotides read TGTGCCAGCAGCAAAAGGGCGGGACGTAACACCGGGGAGCTGTTTTTT.

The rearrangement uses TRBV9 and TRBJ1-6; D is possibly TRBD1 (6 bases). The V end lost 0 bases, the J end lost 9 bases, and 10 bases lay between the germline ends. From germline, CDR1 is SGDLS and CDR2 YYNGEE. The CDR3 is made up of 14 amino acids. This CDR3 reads CASSVAQGTSPLHF. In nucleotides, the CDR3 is TGTGCCAGCAGCGTAGCCCAGGGGACTTCACCCCTCCACTTT.

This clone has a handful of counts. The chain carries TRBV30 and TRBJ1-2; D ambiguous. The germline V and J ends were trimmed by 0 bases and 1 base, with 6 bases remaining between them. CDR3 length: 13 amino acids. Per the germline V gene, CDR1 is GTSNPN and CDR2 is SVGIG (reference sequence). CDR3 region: CAWSVYINYGYTF. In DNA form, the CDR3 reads TGTGCCTGGAGTGTTTATATTAACTATGGCTACACCTTC.

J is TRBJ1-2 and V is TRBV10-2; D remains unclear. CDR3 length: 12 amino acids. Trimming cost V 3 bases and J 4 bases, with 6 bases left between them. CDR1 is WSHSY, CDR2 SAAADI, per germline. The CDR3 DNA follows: TGCGCCAGCAGTGAACAGTCCTATGGCTACACCTTC. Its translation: CASSEQSYGYTF.

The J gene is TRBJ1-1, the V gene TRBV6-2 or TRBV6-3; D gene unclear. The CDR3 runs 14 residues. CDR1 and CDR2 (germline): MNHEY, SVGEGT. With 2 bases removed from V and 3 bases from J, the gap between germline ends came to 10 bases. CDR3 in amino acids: CASSYGQMDTEAFF. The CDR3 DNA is TGTGCCAGCAGTTACGGCCAGATGGACACTGAAGCTTTCTTT.

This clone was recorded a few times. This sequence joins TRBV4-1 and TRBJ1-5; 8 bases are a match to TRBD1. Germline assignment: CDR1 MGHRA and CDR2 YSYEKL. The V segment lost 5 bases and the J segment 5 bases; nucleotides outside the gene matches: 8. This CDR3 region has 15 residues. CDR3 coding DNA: TGCGCCAGCAGCTTTCGGACAGGGCTTGATCAGCCCCAGCATTTT. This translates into CASSFRTGLDQPQHF.

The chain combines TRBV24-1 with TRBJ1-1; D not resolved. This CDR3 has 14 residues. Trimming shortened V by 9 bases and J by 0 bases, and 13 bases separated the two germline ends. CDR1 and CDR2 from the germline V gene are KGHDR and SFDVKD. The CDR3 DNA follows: TGTGCCACCCGGGGAGGGTCCTTGAACACTGAAGCTTTCTTT. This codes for CATRGGSLNTEAFF.